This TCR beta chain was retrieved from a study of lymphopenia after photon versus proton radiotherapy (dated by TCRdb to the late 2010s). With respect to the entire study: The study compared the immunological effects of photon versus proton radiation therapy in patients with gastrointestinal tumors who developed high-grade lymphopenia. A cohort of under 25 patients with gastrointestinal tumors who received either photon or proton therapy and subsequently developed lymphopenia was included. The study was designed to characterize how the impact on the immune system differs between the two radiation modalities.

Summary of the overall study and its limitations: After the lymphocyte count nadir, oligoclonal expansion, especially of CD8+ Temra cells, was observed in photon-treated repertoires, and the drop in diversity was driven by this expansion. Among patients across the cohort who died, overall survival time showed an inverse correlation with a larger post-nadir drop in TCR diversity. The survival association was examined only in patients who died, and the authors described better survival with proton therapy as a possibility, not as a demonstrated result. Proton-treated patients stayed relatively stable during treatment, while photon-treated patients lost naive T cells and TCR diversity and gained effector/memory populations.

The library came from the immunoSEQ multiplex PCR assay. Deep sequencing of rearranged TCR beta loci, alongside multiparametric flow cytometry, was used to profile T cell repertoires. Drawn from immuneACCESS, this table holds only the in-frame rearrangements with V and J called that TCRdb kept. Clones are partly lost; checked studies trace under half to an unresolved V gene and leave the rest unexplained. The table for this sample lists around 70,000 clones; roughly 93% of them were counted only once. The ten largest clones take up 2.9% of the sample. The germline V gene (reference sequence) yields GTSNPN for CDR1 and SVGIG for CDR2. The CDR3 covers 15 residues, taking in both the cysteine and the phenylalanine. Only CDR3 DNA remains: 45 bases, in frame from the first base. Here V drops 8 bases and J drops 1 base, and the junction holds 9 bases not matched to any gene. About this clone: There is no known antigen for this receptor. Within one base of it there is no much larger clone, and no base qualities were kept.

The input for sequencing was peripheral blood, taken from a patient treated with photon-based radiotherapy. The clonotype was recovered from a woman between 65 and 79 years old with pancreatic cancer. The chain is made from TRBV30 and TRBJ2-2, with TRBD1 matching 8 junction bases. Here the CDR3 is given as CAVPAGTGNTGELFF. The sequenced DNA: TGTGCCGTCCCAGCCGGGACAGGGAACACCGGGGAGCTGTTTTTT.